The 15 T cell receptor beta chains listed next were all sequenced from one sample in a study of blood T cell repertoires in COVID-19. Produced via immunoSEQ multiplex PCR; TCRdb's table is partial and in-frame only. The data contain around 260,000 clones, roughly 85% of them singletons. The sample was peripheral blood. The receptors were gathered from a human donor in a cohort sampled during active COVID-19.

J is TRBJ2-1 and V is TRBV5-1; possible D gene TRBD2, 6 bases. Deletions cut 0 bases from V and 9 bases from J, with 16 bases between. This CDR3 has 15 amino acids. Germline V CDR1 and CDR2: SGHRS, YFSETQ. The CDR3 region has the DNA TGCGCCAGCAGCTTGGTTGGGACTGGGCAAGGTGAGCAGTTCTTC. This gives the protein CASSLVGTGQGEQFF.

The chain uses TRBV18 and TRBJ2-1; weak D call: TRBD1 (6 bases). The CDR3 runs 14 residues. Germline CDR1 reads KGHSH; CDR2 reads LQKENI. Trimming shortened V by 5 bases and J by 0 bases, and 8 bases separated the two germline ends. The CDR3 protein is CASSGQSSYNEQFF. CDR3 DNA sequence: TGTGCCAGCTCAGGACAGAGCTCCTACAATGAGCAGTTCTTC. The entire variable domain, with the rest obtained from reference TRBV18 and TRBJ2-1, is as follows: NAGVMQNPRHLVRRRGQEARLRCSPMKGHSHVYWYRQLPEEGLKFMVYLQKENIIDESGMPKERFSAEFPKEGPSILRIQQVVRGDSAAYFCASSGQSSYNEQFFGPGTRLTVL.

The chain links TRBV3-1 (or the pseudogene TRBV3-2) to TRBJ2-1; possible D gene TRBD2, 5 bases. Trimming cost V 5 bases and J 10 bases, with 15 bases left between them. The CDR3 consists of 13 residues. CDR1 and CDR2 from the germline V gene are LGHDT and YNNKEL (reference sequence). CDR3 loop: CASSGFPEGEQFF. Here the CDR3 DNA reads TGTGCCAGCAGCGGATTCCCTGAGGGCGAGCAGTTCTTC.

The chain carries TRBV29-1 and TRBJ1-1; no reliable D call. The length of the CDR3 is 11 residues. Per germline, CDR1 SQVTM and CDR2 ANQGSEA. V was cut by 0 bases and J by 9 bases, with 8 bases left in between. CDR3 in DNA: TGCAGCGTTGAAGAGGGCAGGAAAGCTTTCTTT. Translated: CSVEEGRKAFF.

The table lists this clone with a count of one. This chain uses TRBV3-1 (or the pseudogene TRBV3-2) with TRBJ2-3; tentatively, D is TRBD2 (6 bases). With 4 bases removed from V and 2 bases from J, the gap between germline ends came to 16 bases. Germline CDR1 and CDR2: LGHDT and YNNKEL (reference sequence). CDR3 length: 16 amino acids. This CDR3 is CASSRDPGLATDTQYF. In nucleotides, the CDR3 is TGTGCCAGCAGCCGGGACCCGGGACTTGCCACAGATACGCAGTATTTT.

V usage is TRBV18 and J usage is TRBJ1-3; D is unclear. The CDR3 spans 16 residues. Germline CDR1 KGHSH, CDR2 LQKENI. Between the trimmed V and J ends, which lost 3 bases and 0 bases, there was a span of 12 bases. Written as DNA, the CDR3 is TGTGCCAGCTCACCTGGGCAGACTAGCTCTGGAAACACCATATATTTT. This codes for CASSPGQTSSGNTIYF. Using reference TRBV18 and TRBJ1-3 for the parts outside the CDR3, the full variable domain is NAGVMQNPRHLVRRRGQEARLRCSPMKGHSHVYWYRQLPEEGLKFMVYLQKENIIDESGMPKERFSAEFPKEGPSILRIQQVVRGDSAAYFCASSPGQTSSGNTIYFGEGSWLTVV.

This clone was detected only a few times. This rearrangement joins TRBV7-3 to TRBJ1-6, with a tentative D call TRBD1 (6 bases). The CDR3 consists of 14 residues. Trimming shortened V by 5 bases and J by 9 bases, and 14 bases separated the two germline ends. Germline loops: CDR1 SGHTA, CDR2 FQGTGA. CDR3 sequence: CASSKTGGSSPLHF. The CDR3 DNA reads TGTGCCAGCAGCAAGACAGGTGGGAGTTCACCCCTCCACTTT.

This chain joins TRBV5-1 and TRBJ2-3; D perhaps matches TRBD1 (6 bases). Germline CDR1 and CDR2: SGHRS and YFSETQ. This CDR3 is built from 13 residues. The V end lost 7 bases, the J end lost 2 bases, and 11 bases lay between the germline ends. The CDR3 region is CASAGTHTDTQYF. CDR3 nucleotide sequence: TGCGCCAGCGCAGGGACACACACAGATACGCAGTATTTT.

The rearrangement links TRBV19 to TRBJ2-5, with unresolved D. The CDR3 runs to 15 residues. The V gene lost 3 bases and the J gene lost 3 bases, with 14 bases spanning the gap. Germline V gene data show CDR1 as LNHDA and CDR2 as SQIVND (reference sequence). CDR3 coding DNA: TGTGCCAGTAGTATGCTCGGTGAAGGAGAAGAGACCCAGTACTTC. Protein: CASSMLGEGEETQYF.

This rearrangement joins TRBV11-2 to TRBJ2-1; D is unclear. V dropped 5 bases and J dropped 7 bases, with 21 bases sitting between them. The CDR3 covers 16 residues. From germline, CDR1 is SGHAT and CDR2 FQNNGV. CDR3 region: CASSPLGLQLANEQFF. The CDR3 region has the DNA TGTGCCAGCAGCCCCCTTGGCCTCCAGTTAGCTAATGAGCAGTTCTTC.

The chain uses TRBV5-3 and TRBJ1-1; D not resolved. TRBV5-3 is filed as an ORF, its function uncertain. This CDR3 has 16 residues. Trimming stripped 4 bases from V and 6 bases from J, with 22 bases between. The CDR3 DNA reads as TGTGCCAGAAGCACCATATTCACAGTTATTAGAGCTGAAGCTTTCTTT. Amino acids: CARSTIFTVIRAEAFF.

The chain couples TRBV19 to TRBJ2-6; a possible D gene is TRBD2 (6 bases). The CDR3 loop spans 15 amino acids. CDR1 LNHDA and CDR2 SQIVND come from the germline V gene (reference sequence). Trimming cost V 7 bases and J 2 bases, with 12 bases left between them. The CDR3 region has the DNA TGTGCCAGTATCGGGAGTGCCGCTGGGGCCAACGTCCTGACTTTC. Amino acid sequence: CASIGSAAGANVLTF.

This clone was seen only once. The chain is built from TRBV7-2 and TRBJ2-3; TRBD1 aligns across 7 bases. The CDR3 loop spans 17 amino acids. V gave up 5 bases and J gave up 6 bases; unmatched junction bases: 17. Germline CDR1 SGHTA, CDR2 FQGNSA. CDR3 nucleotides: TGTGCCAGCAGCCCAACAGGTGCCAATACAGGGGATGATACGCAGTATTTT. Its protein is CASSPTGANTGDDTQYF.

The chain is built from TRBV24-1 and TRBJ2-3; TRBD2 is a possible D gene (6 bases). This CDR3 is built from 15 residues. The germline gives CDR1 KGHDR, CDR2 SFDVKD. The V end was cut by 5 bases, the J end by 0 bases, with 11 bases between. The CDR3 region has the DNA TGTGCCACCAGTGCAACCGGGAGTAGCACAGATACGCAGTATTTT. Amino acids: CATSATGSSTDTQYF.

The rearrangement joins TRBV5-4 to TRBJ2-1; TRBD2 matches 8 bases. Trimming removed 3 bases from V and 6 bases from J; junction bases left unmatched: 8. Germline CDR1 and CDR2: SGHNT and YYREEE (reference sequence). There are 15 residues in the CDR3. In nucleotides, the CDR3 is TGTGCCAGCAGCTCAGCGGGAGCGTACGGCAATGAGCAGTTCTTC. It codes for CASSSAGAYGNEQFF.